A single sample is the source of the 19 T cell receptor beta chains below, sequenced in a study of beta chain features in type 1 diabetes. No cognate antigen is known for these TCRs. All of the isolated RNA was reverse transcribed, so expressed TCRB transcripts were sequenced. The data were produced by immunoSEQ multiplex PCR, yet TCRdb's version contains in-frame clones alone and is incomplete. Of 200,000 to 250,000 clones listed, 14% are singletons. Regarding the study as a whole: Among patients with Type 1 diabetes, TCRB CDR3s were moderately but significantly shorter in every one of the four CD4+ subsets.

Sequenced: naive CD4+ T cells from blood. The receptor source for this set is a man younger than 40 with type 1 diabetes.

This clone was observed a few times. The chain joins TRBV5-1 to TRBJ1-5; 12 nucleotides line up with TRBD1. The V and J ends lost 4 bases and 5 bases, in that order; junction bases with no gene match: 7. The CDR3 covers 16 residues. From germline, CDR1 is SGHRS and CDR2 YFSETQ. CDR3 nucleotide sequence: TGCGCCAGCAGCCCCGGGACAGGGGGCGCGGATCAGCCCCAGCATTTT. This codes for CASSPGTGGADQPQHF.

This clone was counted a few times. This chain uses TRBV10-3 with TRBJ2-3, with 10 bases matching TRBD1. There are 15 residues in the CDR3. Trimming removed 7 bases from V and 1 base from J; junction bases left unmatched: 5. Germline V gene lookup returns CDR1 ENHRY and CDR2 SYGVKD. The CDR3 coding sequence is TGTGCCATCAAGAAAGGGACAGGGGGCACAGATACGCAGTATTTT. Its protein is CAIKKGTGGTDTQYF.

The chain joins TRBV9 to TRBJ2-2; possibly TRBD2 for D (5 bases). The V gene lost 7 bases and the J gene lost 2 bases, with 12 bases spanning the gap. The CDR3 extends over 14 amino acids. Germline V gene lookup returns CDR1 SGDLS and CDR2 YYNGEE. Written as DNA, the CDR3 is TGTGCCAGCGCGGGTTTTATTAACACCGGGGAGCTGTTTTTT. Translating gives CASAGFINTGELFF.

This rearrangement joins TRBV2 to TRBJ2-5, with D tentatively TRBD2 (6 bases). CDR1 is SNHLY, CDR2 FYNNEI, per germline. CDR3 size: 12 residues. Trimming stripped 3 bases from V and 4 bases from J, with 6 bases between. The CDR3 DNA is TGTGCCAGCAGTGAGGGAGGAGAGACCCAGTACTTC. Its protein is CASSEGGETQYF.

This chain links TRBV7-9 with TRBJ1-6, with no clear D. Trimming left V 1 base short and J 8 bases short, with 12 bases between. Germline assignment: CDR1 SEHNR and CDR2 FQNEAQ (reference sequence). CDR3 length: 15 amino acids. CDR3 DNA sequence: TGTGCCAGCAGCTTAGTTCAGGTGGCCCATTCACCCCTCCACTTT. Translated, it gives CASSLVQVAHSPLHF.

The chain recombines TRBV7-9 with TRBJ1-1, with a weak D call TRBD1 (6 bases). Germline V gives CDR1 SEHNR, CDR2 FQNEAQ (reference sequence). The V and J ends lost 3 bases and 6 bases respectively, with 14 bases between them. CDR3 size: 14 residues. In nucleotides, the CDR3 is TGTGCCAGCAGCTTCGAAGGGGGGGCGGCTGAAGCTTTCTTT. This sequence encodes CASSFEGGAAEAFF.

The chain joins TRBV5-6 to TRBJ2-2, with 14 bases that match TRBD2. The J segment lost 4 bases and the V segment lost 2 bases, leaving 1 base of the junction unmatched. The V gene's germline CDR1 is SGHDT and CDR2 YYEEEE. The CDR3 spans 16 residues. For the CDR3, the DNA is TGTGCCAGCAGCTTAGGGACTAGCGGGGGCACCGGGGAGCTGTTTTTT. Translating it yields CASSLGTSGGTGELFF.

This clone was seen a few times. V gene TRBV10-2 combines with J gene TRBJ2-3; D gene ambiguous. CDR1 and CDR2 from the germline V gene are WSHSY and SAAADI. This CDR3 is built from 14 residues. V lost 2 bases and J 2 bases, leaving 8 bases between the germline ends. The CDR3 DNA is TGCGCCAGCAGTGAGGTCCCCTCCACAGATACGCAGTATTTT. Its translation is CASSEVPSTDTQYF.

The V and J genes are TRBV5-1 and TRBJ2-7; D is possibly TRBD1 (5 bases). Trimming cost V 7 bases and J 4 bases, with 15 bases left between them. Germline CDR1 reads SGHRS; CDR2 reads YFSETQ. This CDR3 has 13 residues. CDR3 amino acids: CASSGQGQYEQYF. DNA of the CDR3: TGCGCCAGCTCCGGGCAGGGTCAGTACGAGCAGTACTTC. The full variable domain, its missing parts supplied by reference TRBV5-1 and TRBJ2-7, is KAGVTQTPRYLIKTRGQQVTLSCSPISGHRSVSWYQQTPGQGLQFLFEYFSETQRNKGNFPGRFSGRQFSNSRSEMNVSTLELGDSALYLCASSGQGQYEQYFGPGTRLTVT.

This clone was seen more than once but under ten times. The chain uses TRBV7-9 and TRBJ2-3; D possibly corresponds to TRBD2 (6 bases). Trimming shortened V by 4 bases and J by 5 bases, and 16 bases separated the two germline ends. Germline CDR1 is SEHNR and CDR2 is FQNEAQ (reference sequence). The CDR3 has 15 residues. CDR3 in DNA: TGTGCCAGCAGCTCCCTCGGGGGTGGTGTAGATACGCAGTATTTT. Translated: CASSSLGGGVDTQYF. The full variable domain, rest sourced from reference TRBV7-9 and TRBJ2-3, is DTGVSQNPRHKITKRGQNVTFRCDPISEHNRLYWYRQTLGQGPEFLTYFQNEAQLEKSRLLSDRFSAERPKGSFSTLEIQRTEQGDSAMYLCASSSLGGGVDTQYFGPGTRLTVL.

This clone came up a few times. The chain employs TRBV7-9 and TRBJ2-5; 8 nucleotides match TRBD1. V was pared by 5 bases and J by 2 bases, with 4 bases of the junction left unmatched. This CDR3 is built from 14 residues. CDR1 is SEHNR and CDR2 is FQNEAQ in the germline V gene (reference sequence). CDR3 bases: TGTGCCAGCAGCGCGGACAGGGTACAAGAGACCCAGTACTTC. This encodes CASSADRVQETQYF.

J is TRBJ1-1 and V is TRBV10-3; the match to TRBD1 covers 9 bases. This CDR3 is built from 14 residues. In germline, CDR1 is ENHRY, CDR2 SYGVKD. Losses at the gene ends were 7 bases for V and 3 bases for J; bases not matched to a gene: 6. In DNA, the CDR3 is TGTGCCATCATCCCCGGGACAGGGCACACTGAAGCTTTCTTT. It encodes CAIIPGTGHTEAFF.

This clone has only a few counts. The chain recombines TRBV5-1 with TRBJ2-3, with 9 positions matching TRBD1. With V trimmed by 4 bases and J by 1 base, 4 bases remained unmatched. The CDR3 consists of 15 residues. The germline V gene encodes CDR1 SGHRS and CDR2 YFSETQ. CDR3 in DNA: TGCGCCAGCAGCACCGGACAGGGGCGCACAGATACGCAGTATTTT. Its translation: CASSTGQGRTDTQYF.

This clone has just a few counts. The rearrangement uses TRBV21-1 and TRBJ2-3; whether TRBD2, the table's D call, matches the DNA was not checked. TRBV21-1 is tagged as a pseudogene. This CDR3 has 16 amino acids. CDR3 DNA: TGTGCCAGCAGCAAAGCAGCGGGAGGAAGCACAGATACGCAGTATTTT. It translates to CASSKAAGGSTDTQYF.

In its sample, this clone was seen once. This chain uses TRBV19 with TRBJ2-7, with a tentative D call TRBD1 (6 bases). V was pared by 5 bases and J by 0 bases, with 11 bases between. The CDR3 has 14 amino acids. Germline values: CDR1 LNHDA, CDR2 SQIVND (reference sequence). The CDR3 nucleotides read TGTGCCAGTAGTCTCCGGGACACCTCCTACGAGCAGTACTTC. It translates to CASSLRDTSYEQYF.

The sample holds a few counts of this clone. V and J are TRBV10-3 and TRBJ2-4, with TRBD2 as a possible D gene (5 bases). The CDR3 extends over 13 amino acids. Germline values: CDR1 ENHRY, CDR2 SYGVKD. V lost 10 bases, J lost 7 bases, and 17 bases lay in between. In DNA, the CDR3 is TGTGCCACCCCCGGGCTAGCCCGGAACATTCAGTACTTC. Translating gives CATPGLARNIQYF.

The rearrangement links TRBV19 to TRBJ2-7; 9 bases match TRBD1. The CDR3 sequence is 15 residues long. Per the germline V gene, CDR1 is LNHDA and CDR2 is SQIVND (reference sequence). V shed 5 bases, J shed 6 bases, and the junction held 11 bases outside the gene matches. Here the CDR3 reads CASSESRGQGSEQYF. Written as DNA, the CDR3 is TGTGCCAGTAGTGAGAGCCGGGGACAGGGTTCCGAGCAGTACTTC.

This clone was observed a few times. The rearrangement uses TRBV11-2 and TRBJ2-7; a possible D gene is TRBD1 (5 bases). The CDR3 sequence is 13 residues long. The ends were cut back, 1 base at V and 7 bases at J, with 11 bases in the middle. CDR1 and CDR2 from the germline V gene are SGHAT and FQNNGV. As DNA, the CDR3 is TGTGCCAGCAGCTTAGCAGGGCCTATTGAGCAGTACTTC. It yields the protein CASSLAGPIEQYF.

This clone has just a few counts. The chain combines TRBV5-1 with TRBJ2-7; a possible D gene is TRBD1 (6 bases). Trimming cost V 4 bases and J 0 bases, with 8 bases left between them. Germline CDR1 SGHRS, CDR2 YFSETQ. This CDR3 is built from 13 residues. This chain's CDR3 is CASSTGHSYEQYF. As DNA, the CDR3 is TGCGCCAGCAGCACGGGACACTCCTACGAGCAGTACTTC.